These 17 T cell receptor beta chains were all obtained from the same sample, sequenced in a study of T cell responses to AZD1222 COVID-19 vaccine. Method: immunoSEQ multiplex PCR; TCRdb's copy keeps in-frame clones and lacks some. The table shows fewer than 95,000 clones, with approximately 90% occurring only once. This specimen was peripheral blood, taken 28 days after the second AZD1222 dose. These receptors all come from an adult who received the AZD1222 COVID-19 vaccine.

The chain combines TRBV12-3 or TRBV12-4 with TRBJ1-2; the match to TRBD1 covers 7 bases. Unmatched junction bases numbered 5, after V lost 2 bases and J lost 8 bases. The CDR3 totals 13 residues. CDR3 region: CASSLRRTGGYTF. The DNA of the CDR3 is TGTGCCAGCAGTTTACGGCGGACAGGCGGCTACACCTTC.

This chain uses TRBV25-1 with TRBJ2-7; 8 bases line up with TRBD1. Trimming at V came to 4 bases and at J to 7 bases, leaving 9 bases not matched to a gene. Germline lookup yields CDR1 MGHDK and CDR2 SYGVNS. The CDR3 runs 14 residues. The CDR3 sequence is CASSGGQGAGEQYF. CDR3 bases: TGTGCCAGCAGTGGGGGCCAGGGGGCAGGTGAGCAGTACTTC.

The rearrangement uses TRBV18 and TRBJ2-5, with a weak D call TRBD2 (5 bases). Trimming left V 0 bases short and J 3 bases short, with 11 bases between. Germline CDR1 is KGHSH and CDR2 is LQKENI. The CDR3 sequence is 15 residues long. DNA for the CDR3: TGTGCCAGCTCACCACCTGGAGGTGATGAAGAGACCCAGTACTTC. This gives the protein CASSPPGGDEETQYF.

The chain recombines TRBV3-1 (or the pseudogene TRBV3-2) with TRBJ1-6; 7 nucleotides agree with TRBD1. Germline V gives CDR1 LGHDT, CDR2 YNNKEL (reference sequence). Losses at the gene ends were 4 bases for V and 5 bases for J; bases not matched to a gene: 11. The CDR3 has 17 amino acids. The CDR3: CASSPLTGRGNNSPLHF. CDR3 DNA sequence: TGTGCCAGCAGCCCCCTGACAGGGAGGGGGAATAATTCACCCCTCCACTTT.

The rearrangement joins TRBV4-2 to TRBJ2-7; 9 bases match TRBD2. CDR3 size: 13 residues. Per germline, CDR1 LGHNA and CDR2 YNFKEQ. Trimming at V came to 4 bases and at J to 3 bases, leaving 1 base not matched to a gene. CDR3 protein: CASSPSGVYEQYF. As DNA, the CDR3 is TGTGCCAGCAGCCCTAGCGGGGTCTACGAGCAGTACTTC.

The chain carries TRBV28 and TRBJ2-1; D possibly uses TRBD1 or TRBD2 (5 bases each). Germline V gives CDR1 MDHEN, CDR2 SYDVKM. Trimming cost V 4 bases and J 0 bases, with 13 bases left between them. The CDR3 is 16 residues long. The DNA for the CDR3 is TGTGCCAGCAGTTCCGAGGGGTTGACCTCCTACAATGAGCAGTTCTTC. Encoded protein: CASSSEGLTSYNEQFF.

The genes are TRBV4-2 and TRBJ1-4; D possibly corresponds to TRBD1 (6 bases). Germline CDR1 and CDR2: LGHNA and YNFKEQ. The CDR3 covers 18 residues. V lost 5 bases and J lost 0, with 19 bases in between. The CDR3 coding sequence is TGTGCCAGCAGCTCCGTAGGGACACTCCTTGCAACTAATGAAAAACTGTTTTTT. Amino acid sequence: CASSSVGTLLATNEKLFF.

J is TRBJ2-7 and V is TRBV11-2; D not resolved. The CDR3 covers 12 residues. Germline-derived CDR1 and CDR2 are SGHAT and FQNNGV. Trimming cost V 5 bases and J 6 bases, with 11 bases left between them. CDR3 in DNA: TGTGCCAGCAGCCCAACTGGCGGCGAGCAGTACTTC. Translated, it gives CASSPTGGEQYF. The variable domain in full, completed from reference TRBV11-2 and TRBJ2-7, reads EAGVAQSPRYKIIEKRQSVAFWCNPISGHATLYWYQQILGQGPKLLIQFQNNGVVDDSQLPKDRFSAERLKGVDSTLKIQPAKLEDSAVYLCASSPTGGEQYFGPGTRLTVT.

The chain uses TRBV10-3 and TRBJ2-5; maybe TRBD2 (5 bases). Per the germline V gene, CDR1 is ENHRY and CDR2 is SYGVKD. CDR3 length: 13 residues. The V end lost 3 bases, the J end lost 3 bases, and 8 bases lay between the germline ends. The CDR3 reads CAISDGVEETQYF. The CDR3 DNA reads as TGTGCCATCAGTGACGGGGTGGAAGAGACCCAGTACTTC.

The rearrangement links TRBV9 to TRBJ2-3; D call uncertain. Germline CDR1 reads SGDLS; CDR2 reads YYNGEE. The V end lost 0 bases, the J end lost 2 bases, and 10 bases lay between the germline ends. CDR3 length equals 15 residues. In DNA form, the CDR3 reads TGTGCCAGCAGCGTAGATGGGCGGTCCACAGATACGCAGTATTTT. Translated: CASSVDGRSTDTQYF.

The V and J genes are TRBV27 and TRBJ2-5; perhaps TRBD1 as D (7 bases). V dropped 6 bases and J dropped 2 bases, with 13 bases sitting between them. The CDR3 has 14 residues. The germline V gene has CDR1 MNHEY and CDR2 SMNVEV (reference sequence). In nucleotides, the CDR3 is TGTGCCAGCAGAACCAGGGGGACTCAAGAGACCCAGTACTTC. Translation gives CASRTRGTQETQYF.

The chain recombines TRBV28 with TRBJ2-7; TRBD2 agrees at 9 bases. V lost 3 bases to trimming and J lost 1 base; unmatched junction nucleotides: 4. Germline loops: CDR1 MDHEN, CDR2 SYDVKM. The CDR3 runs 15 residues. For the CDR3, the DNA is TGTGCCAGCAGTTTCGGGAGCGGGAGGTCCTACGAGCAGTACTTC. It translates to CASSFGSGRSYEQYF.

On this clone itself: Other DNA sequences within the sample encode an identical CDR3. V is TRBV2 and J is TRBJ2-7, with a tentative D call TRBD1 (6 bases). The CDR3 sequence is 12 residues long. CDR1 and CDR2 from the germline V gene are SNHLY and FYNNEI. Between the trimmed V and J ends, which lost 6 bases and 4 bases, there was a span of 10 bases. CDR3: CASSEQGYEQYF. The DNA of the CDR3 is TGTGCCAGCAGCGAACAGGGTTACGAGCAGTACTTC.

The chain couples TRBV3-1 (or the pseudogene TRBV3-2) to TRBJ1-3; no clear D. Germline V gene lookup returns CDR1 LGHDT and CDR2 YNNKEL (reference sequence). CDR3 length: 15 residues. V was clipped by 1 base and J by 3 bases, with 10 bases between them. The CDR3 sequence is CASSQGRGVGNTIYF. CDR3 nucleotides: TGTGCCAGCAGCCAAGGCCGCGGAGTTGGAAACACCATATATTTT.

The rearrangement uses TRBV6-5 and TRBJ2-3; D is unresolved. The length of the CDR3 is 15 residues. The germline V gene encodes CDR1 MNHEY and CDR2 SVGAGI. The V end lost 0 bases, the J end lost 0 bases, and 7 bases lay between the germline ends. The CDR3 spells CASSYSPTSTDTQYF. Written as DNA, the CDR3 is TGTGCCAGCAGTTACTCCCCAACTAGCACAGATACGCAGTATTTT.

This chain uses TRBV14 with TRBJ1-5; D unclear. Trimming shortened V by 1 base and J by 6 bases, and 7 bases separated the two germline ends. Germline V CDR1 and CDR2: SGHDN, FVKESK. The CDR3 covers 13 residues. The CDR3 DNA is TGTGCCAGCAGCCAAGCGGGTCGTCAGCCCCAGCATTTT. Translation: CASSQAGRQPQHF.

DNA for the CDR3: TGTGCCAGCAGCTTAGGGACTAGCGGCCTCAATGAGCAGTTCTTC. This gives the protein CASSLGTSGLNEQFF. This rearrangement joins TRBV11-2 to TRBJ2-1; 10 bases map to TRBD2. Germline lookup yields CDR1 SGHAT and CDR2 FQNNGV. The CDR3 has 15 amino acids. Trimming removed 1 base from V and 6 bases from J; junction bases left unmatched: 3. Filled out from reference TRBV11-2 and TRBJ2-1, the complete variable domain reads EAGVAQSPRYKIIEKRQSVAFWCNPISGHATLYWYQQILGQGPKLLIQFQNNGVVDDSQLPKDRFSAERLKGVDSTLKIQPAKLEDSAVYLCASSLGTSGLNEQFFGPGTRLTVL.